Sequencing of this T cell receptor beta chain was carried out in a study of blood T cells in healthy people across ages. Many counts were recorded for this clonotype. Primers used in a second PCR of roughly 6 to 11 cycles were a sample-barcoded 5' primer and a J-beta primer mix. TCRdb passed the 5' RACE reads through MiXCR, listing each CDR3 protein once. Of hundreds of thousands of distinct CDR3 sequences in the sample, 40% to 65% are singletons; the top ten hold roughly 13%. Germline loops: CDR1 DFQATT, CDR2 SNEGSKA (reference sequence). The junction had 9 bases not matched to a gene; V was cut back by 7 bases and J by 5 bases. The CDR3 consists of 13 residues.

This sequence originates from an elderly woman in good health. The chain combines TRBV20-1 with TRBJ2-5; 8 nucleotides match TRBD2. Sequencing input: blood. This CDR3 is CSGLAGGMETQYF. The DNA for the CDR3 is TGCAGTGGGCTGGCGGGAGGAATGGAGACCCAGTACTTC.